This TCR beta chain was observed in a study of blood T cell repertoires in COVID-19. About the study: Spain, Italy and the United States supplied samples that represented acute and convalescent COVID-19.

CDR1 and CDR2 (germline): SGHRS, YFSETQ. CDR3 length: 14 amino acids. The trim removed 4 bases at V and 5 bases at J, leaving 8 bases unmatched. Enrollment of patients from Seattle took place during active infection, with longitudinal follow-up. TCRdb's table, derived via immunoSEQ multiplex PCR, lists solely in-frame clones and lacks some. The sample comprises 150,000 or so clones, 70% to 90% of which are singletons, and around 8% rests with the top ten. The clonotype was recovered from a woman aged 60-75 years with COVID-19, enrolled during active disease. Sequencing was carried out using peripheral blood. The chain couples TRBV5-1 to TRBJ2-5, with 7 bases fitting TRBD2. CDR3 nucleotide sequence: TGCGCCAGCAGCAGGGACGGGGAGGGTGAGACCCAGTACTTC. Translating it yields CASSRDGEGETQYF.